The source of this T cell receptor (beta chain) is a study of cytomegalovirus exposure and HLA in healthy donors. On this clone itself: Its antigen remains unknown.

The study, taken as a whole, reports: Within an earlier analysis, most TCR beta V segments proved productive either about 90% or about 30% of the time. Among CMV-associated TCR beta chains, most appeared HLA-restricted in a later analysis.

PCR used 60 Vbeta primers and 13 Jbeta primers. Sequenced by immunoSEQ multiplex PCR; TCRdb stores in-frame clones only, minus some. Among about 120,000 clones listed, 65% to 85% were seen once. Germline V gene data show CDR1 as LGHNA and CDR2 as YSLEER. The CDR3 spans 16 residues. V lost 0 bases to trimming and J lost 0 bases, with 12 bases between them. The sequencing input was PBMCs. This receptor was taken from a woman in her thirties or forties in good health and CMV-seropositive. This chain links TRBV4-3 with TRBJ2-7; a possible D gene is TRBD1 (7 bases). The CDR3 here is CASSQDPGGLSYEQYF. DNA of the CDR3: TGCGCCAGCAGCCAAGATCCAGGGGGGCTCTCCTACGAGCAGTACTTC.